This T cell receptor (beta chain) was obtained from a study of T cell responses to AZD1222 COVID-19 vaccine. The study, taken as a whole, reports: Baseline seropositivity characterized only six AZD1222 recipients. Most donors were white British and more were female, and clonal diversity was possibly underestimated. Repertoires were sampled only after the peak T cell response.

About this clone itself: Its antigen is unknown.

The CDR3 length is 16 residues. With 3 bases clipped from V and 3 bases from J, the junction kept 8 bases outside the gene matches. Germline V gives CDR1 LNHDA, CDR2 SQIVND (reference sequence). Using immunoSEQ multiplex PCR, the repertoire was profiled, and TCRdb retains in-frame clones only, with some absent. The sample consists of about 100,000 clones, around 84% of them appearing once. The specimen comprised peripheral blood, sampled on day 0 of AZD1222 vaccination. The receptor comes from an adult in good health. V and J are TRBV19 and TRBJ1-5; 7 nucleotides align to TRBD1. CDR3: CASSIDRAAYNQPQHF. DNA for the CDR3: TGTGCCAGTAGTATTGACAGGGCAGCCTACAATCAGCCCCAGCATTTT.